What follows is one T cell receptor beta chain and its context. Its antigen is not known. The data belong to a study of cytomegalovirus exposure and HLA in healthy donors. CDR1 SGHVS and CDR2 FQNEAQ come from the germline V gene. The CDR3 runs 15 residues. Trimming shortened V by 1 base and J by 5 bases, and 11 bases separated the two germline ends. This PCR relied on a set of 60 Vbeta primers and 13 Jbeta primers. Clones were read by immunoSEQ multiplex PCR, and TCRdb kept only the in-frame ones, dropping some. The table has more than 50,000 clones, 77% seen once. General study points: Later analysis suggested links between common viral pathogens and several top significant clusters. The likely origin of a cluster of highly shared sequence variants was a sequencing artifact.

The clonotype was recovered from a female donor in good health and CMV-seronegative. V and J are TRBV7-8 and TRBJ2-2; TRBD2 is a possible D gene (5 bases). The sample comprised PBMCs. The CDR3 DNA sequence: TGTGCCAGCAGCTTAGGAGGGAGCGGAACCGGGGAGCTGTTTTTT. Its protein product is CASSLGGSGTGELFF.